This T cell receptor (beta chain) was sequenced for a study of shared clonotypes between healthy human individuals. Study details: The plates for each donor numbered three CD4 naive, three CD4 memory, two CD8 naive and one CD8 memory.

Overall study findings and caveats: What naive subsets generally showed was a larger estimated richness than memory subsets showed.

The table came from immunoSEQ multiplex PCR; TCRdb's copy has only in-frame clones and leaves some out. This sample yields about 2.3 million clones, of which about 92% are seen a single time; 0.39% belongs to the top ten. A remark on this clone: The antigen is not known.

In the CD4+ fraction, cells were divided into CD45RA+ naive and CD45RA-negative memory subsets. CDR3 length: 18 amino acids. Germline V CDR1 and CDR2: SGHAT, FQDESV (reference sequence). J lost 6 bases, V lost 5 bases, and 14 bases had no gene match. The rearrangement uses TRBV11-1 and TRBJ2-7, with TRBD2 identical over 15 bases. The sequence was obtained from a young man in good health. Some clones in this sample may be carry-over from other donors' samples. Sequencing was performed on naive CD4+ T cells from PBMCs. Stated subset: CD45RA+ positively selected. The CDR3 sequence: CASSPGTSGRTARFEQYF. DNA for the CDR3: TGTGCCAGCAGCCCCGGGACTAGCGGGAGGACCGCTCGTTTCGAGCAGTACTTC.